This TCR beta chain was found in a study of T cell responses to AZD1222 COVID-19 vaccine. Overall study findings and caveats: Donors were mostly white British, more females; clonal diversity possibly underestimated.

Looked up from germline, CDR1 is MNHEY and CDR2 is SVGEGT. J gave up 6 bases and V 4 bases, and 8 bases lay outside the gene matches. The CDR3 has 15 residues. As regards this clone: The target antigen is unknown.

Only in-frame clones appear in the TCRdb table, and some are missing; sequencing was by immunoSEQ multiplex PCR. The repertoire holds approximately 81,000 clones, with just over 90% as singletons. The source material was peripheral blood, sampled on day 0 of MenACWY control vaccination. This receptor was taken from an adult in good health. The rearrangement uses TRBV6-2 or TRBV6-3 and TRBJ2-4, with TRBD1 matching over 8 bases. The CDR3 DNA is TGTGCCAGCAGTTTGCAGGGGGCAATCCCAAACATTCAGTACTTC. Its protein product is CASSLQGAIPNIQYF.